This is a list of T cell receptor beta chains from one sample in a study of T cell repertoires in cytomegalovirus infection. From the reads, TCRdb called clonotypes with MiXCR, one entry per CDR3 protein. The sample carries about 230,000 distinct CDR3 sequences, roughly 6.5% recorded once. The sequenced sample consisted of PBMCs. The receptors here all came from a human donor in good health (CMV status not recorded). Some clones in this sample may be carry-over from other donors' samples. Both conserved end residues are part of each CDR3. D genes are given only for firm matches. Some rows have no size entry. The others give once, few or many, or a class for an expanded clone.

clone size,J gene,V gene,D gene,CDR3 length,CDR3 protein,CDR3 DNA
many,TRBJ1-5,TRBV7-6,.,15,CASSPSGGGNQPQHF,TGTGCCAGCAGCCCCAGCGGGGGGGGCAATCAGCCCCAGCATTTT
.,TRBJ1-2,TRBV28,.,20,CASSPRTHFPSVGSGYGYTF,TGTGCCAGCAGCCCGCGTACCCACTTTCCGTCTGTCGGGTCTGGCTATGGCTACACCTTC
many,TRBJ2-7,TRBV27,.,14,CASSQTWGNYEQYF,TGTGCCAGCAGTCAGACTTGGGGAAATTACGAGCAGTACTTC
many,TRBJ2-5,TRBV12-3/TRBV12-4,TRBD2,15,CASTPAGGYQKTQYF,TGTGCCAGCACCCCAGCGGGGGGATATCAAAAGACCCAGTACTTC
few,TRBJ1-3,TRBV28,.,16,CASITRLTSAGNTIYF,TGTGCCAGCATTACGCGATTGACAAGCGCTGGAAACACCATATATTTT
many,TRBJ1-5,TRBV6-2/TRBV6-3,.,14,CASSYEAVWRPQHF,TGTGCCAGCAGTTACGAGGCGGTCTGGCGGCCCCAGCATTTT
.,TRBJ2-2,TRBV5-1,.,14,CASSSQGGTGELFF,TGCGCCAGCAGCTCCCAGGGGGGAACCGGGGAGCTGTTTTTT
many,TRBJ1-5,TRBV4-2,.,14,CASSQWTSNQPQHF,TGTGCCAGCAGCCAATGGACATCGAATCAGCCCCAGCATTTT
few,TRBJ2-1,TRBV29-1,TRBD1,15,CSVSGTVSSYNEQFF,TGCAGCGTATCCGGGACAGTTAGCTCCTACAATGAGCAGTTCTTC
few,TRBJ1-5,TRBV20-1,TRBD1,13,CSARQGEVQPQHF,TGCAGTGCTAGACAGGGGGAAGTACAGCCCCAGCATTTT
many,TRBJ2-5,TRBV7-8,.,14,CASSLDEVQETQYF,TGTGCCAGCAGCTTAGATGAAGTTCAAGAGACCCAGTACTTC
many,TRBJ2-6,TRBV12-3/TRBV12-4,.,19,CASSLDGRGLLSWANVLTF,TGTGCCAGCAGTTTAGATGGTAGGGGCCTACTAAGTTGGGCCAACGTCCTGACTTTC
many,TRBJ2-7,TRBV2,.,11,CASGVGGEQYF,TGTGCCAGCGGTGTAGGCGGGGAGCAGTACTTC
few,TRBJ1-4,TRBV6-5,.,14,CASRLTSTNEKLFF,TGTGCCAGCAGGCTGACATCAACTAATGAAAAACTGTTTTTT
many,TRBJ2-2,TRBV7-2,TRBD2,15,CASKKSGGVSGELFF,TGTGCCAGCAAGAAATCCGGGGGGGTGTCCGGGGAGCTGTTTTTT
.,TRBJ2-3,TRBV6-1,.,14,CASSEVPLADTQYF,TGTGCCAGCAGTGAAGTCCCGCTGGCAGATACGCAGTATTTT
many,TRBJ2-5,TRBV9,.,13,CASSVGTRETQYF,TGTGCCAGCAGCGTGGGGACCCGGGAGACCCAGTACTTC
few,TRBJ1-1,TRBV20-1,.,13,CSAAGAGRAEAFF,TGCAGTGCCGCGGGGGCAGGGAGGGCTGAAGCTTTCTTT
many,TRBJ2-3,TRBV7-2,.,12,CASSLYTDTQYF,TGTGCCAGCAGCCTCTACACAGATACGCAGTATTTT
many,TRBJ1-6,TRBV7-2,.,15,CASSLTTGSGSPLHF,TGTGCCAGCAGCTTAACGACAGGCTCAGGATCACCCCTCCACTTT
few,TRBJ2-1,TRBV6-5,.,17,CASSYSPTGRSYNEQFF,TGTGCCAGCAGTTACTCCCCTACAGGGCGCTCCTACAATGAGCAGTTCTTC
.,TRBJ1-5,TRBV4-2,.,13,CASSQDTNQPQHF,TGTGCCAGCAGCCAAGACACAAATCAGCCCCAGCATTTT
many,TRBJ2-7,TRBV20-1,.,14,CSASPGLSSYEQYF,TGCAGTGCTAGCCCCGGGTTAAGCTCCTACGAGCAGTACTTC
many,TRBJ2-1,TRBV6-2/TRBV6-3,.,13,CASSSVSLGEQFF,TGTGCCAGCAGCTCCGTTTCTCTCGGTGAGCAGTTCTTC
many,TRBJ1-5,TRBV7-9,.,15,CASSLDEEGNQPQHF,TGTGCCAGCAGCTTAGACGAGGAGGGGAATCAGCCCCAGCATTTT
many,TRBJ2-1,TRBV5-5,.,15,CASSLAGGLDNEQFF,TGTGCCAGCAGCTTGGCCGGGGGATTAGACAATGAGCAGTTCTTC
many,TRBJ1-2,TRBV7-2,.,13,CASSFQGFYGYTF,TGTGCCAGCAGCTTTCAGGGATTTTATGGCTACACCTTC
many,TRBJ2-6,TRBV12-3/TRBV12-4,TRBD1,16,CASSLGQGATANVLTF,TGTGCCAGCAGTCTCGGACAGGGGGCGACGGCCAACGTCCTGACTTTC
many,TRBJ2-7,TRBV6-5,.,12,CASRALGTLEYF,TGTGCCAGCAGGGCCTTAGGGACTCTGGAGTACTTC
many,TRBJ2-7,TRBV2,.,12,CASGLSGSEQYF,TGTGCCAGCGGTTTGTCGGGGAGCGAGCAGTACTTC
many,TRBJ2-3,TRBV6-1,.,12,CASRGPENTQYF,TGTGCCAGTCGGGGGCCCGAGAATACGCAGTATTTT
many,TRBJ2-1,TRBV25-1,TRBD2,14,CASSGLATYNEQFF,TGTGCCAGCAGTGGACTAGCGACCTACAATGAGCAGTTCTTC
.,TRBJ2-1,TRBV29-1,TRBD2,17,CSVEDQLRGGVYNEQFF,TGCAGCGTTGAAGATCAGCTGCGGGGGGGCGTCTACAATGAGCAGTTCTTC
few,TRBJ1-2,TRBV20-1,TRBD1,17,CSARDDTGVLDWYGYTF,TGCAGTGCTAGAGATGACACAGGGGTGTTGGATTGGTATGGCTACACCTTC
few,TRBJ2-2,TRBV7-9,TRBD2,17,CASSFPTSGANTGELFF,TGTGCCAGCAGCTTCCCGACTAGCGGGGCGAACACCGGGGAGCTGTTTTTT
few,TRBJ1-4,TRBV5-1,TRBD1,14,CASSSGQTNEKLFF,TGCGCCAGCAGCTCGGGACAGACTAATGAAAAACTGTTTTTT
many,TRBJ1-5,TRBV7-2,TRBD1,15,CASRRGQTYNQPQHF,TGTGCCAGCAGACGGGGACAGACCTATAATCAGCCCCAGCATTTT
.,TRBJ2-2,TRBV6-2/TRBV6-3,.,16,CASSPGKGQNTGELFF,TGTGCCAGCAGTCCCGGTAAGGGCCAGAACACCGGGGAGCTGTTTTTT
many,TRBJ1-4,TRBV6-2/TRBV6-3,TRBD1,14,CASSPGTGFEKLFF,TGTGCCAGCAGCCCCGGGACAGGGTTCGAAAAACTGTTTTTT
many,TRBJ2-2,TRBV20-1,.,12,CSTSGGTGELFF,TGCAGTACAAGCGGCGGCACCGGGGAGCTGTTTTTT
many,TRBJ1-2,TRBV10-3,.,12,CAISGAVNGYTF,TGTGCCATCAGTGGGGCAGTTAATGGCTACACCTTC
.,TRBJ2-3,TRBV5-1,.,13,CASSSPSRDTQYF,TGCGCCAGCAGCTCCCCTTCCCGAGATACGCAGTATTTT
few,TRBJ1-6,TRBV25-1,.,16,CASSEFGGSYNSPLHF,TGTGCCAGCAGTGAATTCGGGGGGTCCTATAATTCACCCCTCCACTTT
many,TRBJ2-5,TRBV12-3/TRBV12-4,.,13,CASSLGERGTQYF,TGTGCCAGCAGTTTAGGCGAGCGAGGGACCCAGTACTTC
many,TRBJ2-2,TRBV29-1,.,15,CSVENTFANTGELFF,TGCAGCGTTGAAAACACGTTCGCGAACACCGGGGAGCTGTTTTTT